These 10 T cell receptor beta chains originate from one sample sequenced in a study of blood T cell repertoires in COVID-19. Profiling relied on immunoSEQ multiplex PCR, and the TCRdb table lists in-frame clones only, not all of them. The sample lists some 270,000 clones; 85% were seen once. Material: PBMCs or T cells enriched from blood (not recorded which). The receptor set was obtained from a woman aged 50 to 60 who had been exposed to COVID-19.

This clone was seen just once. The CDR3 sequence is CASSQERGGFEKLFF. As DNA, the CDR3 is TGTGCCAGCAGCCAAGAAAGAGGGGGTTTTGAAAAACTGTTTTTT. This chain joins TRBV3-1 (or the pseudogene TRBV3-2) and TRBJ1-4; possibly TRBD1 for D (6 bases). Trimming cost V 0 bases and J 7 bases, with 12 bases left between them. CDR3 length equals 15 residues. The germline V gene has CDR1 LGHDT and CDR2 YNNKEL (reference sequence).

This clone was seen only a few times. This chain links TRBV30 with TRBJ2-3; D may be TRBD2 (7 bases). Trimming removed 3 bases at V and 4 bases at J, with 14 bases between. The V gene's germline CDR1 is GTSNPN and CDR2 SVGIG (reference sequence). This CDR3 comprises 14 residues. This chain's CDR3 is CAWRTGGWADTQYF. The CDR3 DNA is TGTGCCTGGAGGACGGGGGGCTGGGCAGATACGCAGTATTTT.

The rearrangement uses TRBV29-1 and TRBJ1-2; 8 bases map to TRBD1. After removal of 6 bases from V and 6 bases from J, the junction contained 9 bases not matched to a gene. Germline lookup yields CDR1 SQVTM and CDR2 ANQGSEA. This CDR3 has 13 amino acids. CDR3 amino acids: CSVARGRRDGYTF. CDR3 sequence (DNA): TGCAGCGTAGCCAGGGGGCGCAGGGATGGCTACACCTTC.

The chain recombines TRBV19 with TRBJ1-2; maybe TRBD1 (5 bases). Germline V lookup: CDR1 LNHDA, CDR2 SQIVND (reference sequence). Deletions cut 5 bases from V and 7 bases from J, with 20 bases between. This CDR3 has 15 amino acids. The CDR3: CASSGISVGRGGYTF. The CDR3 DNA sequence: TGTGCCAGTAGTGGAATATCCGTCGGAAGGGGTGGCTACACCTTC.

The chain carries TRBV27 and TRBJ2-7, with 12 nucleotides matching TRBD1. The CDR3 has 19 residues. The V gene end was trimmed by 5 bases and the J gene end by 4 bases; junction bases not matched to a gene: 18. The V gene's germline CDR1 is MNHEY and CDR2 SMNVEV (reference sequence). Here the CDR3 DNA reads TGTGCCAGCAGTGAAGCCTTCCCCGGGACAGGGGGCGCGGAGTACGAGCAGTACTTC. As protein: CASSEAFPGTGGAEYEQYF.

V usage is TRBV12-3 or TRBV12-4 and J usage is TRBJ2-1, with D possibly matching TRBD2 (5 bases). V lost 1 base and J lost 13, with 11 bases in between. CDR3 size: 12 residues. The CDR3 DNA sequence: TGTGCCAGCAGTTTAGGAACTAGTGGCCAGTTCTTC. It is translated as CASSLGTSGQFF.

J is TRBJ1-6 and V is TRBV6-4, with a possible D match to TRBD1 (6 bases). This CDR3 spans 15 amino acids. The germline V and J ends were trimmed by 6 bases and 9 bases, with 18 bases remaining between them. CDR1 and CDR2 (germline): MRHNA, SNTAGT. The CDR3 is CASSDHPGVSSPLHF. The CDR3, as DNA: TGTGCCAGCAGCGATCACCCAGGGGTCAGTTCACCCCTCCACTTT.

The CDR3 sequence: CAISESPRQRGGYTF. In DNA, the CDR3 is TGTGCCATCAGTGAGTCTCCCCGACAGAGAGGTGGCTACACCTTC. The chain is built from TRBV10-3 and TRBJ1-2; TRBD1 is a possible D gene (5 bases). This CDR3 contains 15 residues. Germline values: CDR1 ENHRY, CDR2 SYGVKD. V was pared by 0 bases and J by 7 bases, with 15 bases between.

V gene TRBV10-3 combines with J gene TRBJ1-2, with 8 bases fitting TRBD1. Trimming at V came to 2 bases and at J to 3 bases, leaving 11 bases not matched to a gene. The V gene's germline CDR1 is ENHRY and CDR2 SYGVKD. This CDR3 is 17 amino acids long. The chain's CDR3 is CAISEPYSGTGDYGYTF. DNA of the CDR3: TGTGCCATCAGTGAGCCTTATTCCGGGACAGGCGACTATGGCTACACCTTC.

The gene calls are TRBV10-3 and TRBJ1-1; TRBD1 might be the D (5 bases). Trimming took 11 bases from V and 5 from J, leaving 18 bases between them. CDR1 is ENHRY, CDR2 SYGVKD, per germline. The CDR3 runs 13 residues. The CDR3 bases are TGTGCCGCGGGGGGACCCGGGAGAACTGAAGCTTTCTTT. Amino acid sequence: CAAGGPGRTEAFF.